The 2 T cell receptor beta chains below come from one sample, sequenced in a study of T cell responses to AZD1222 COVID-19 vaccine. Assay: immunoSEQ multiplex PCR; the TCRdb copy retains only in-frame clones and omits some. The table has some 150,000 clones, roughly 92% seen once. Specimen: peripheral blood, collected on day 0 of AZD1222 vaccination. These receptors all stem from an adult in good health.

This rearrangement joins TRBV7-6 to TRBJ2-1; the D is unclear. Germline V CDR1 and CDR2: SGHVS, FNYEAQ. The CDR3 totals 17 residues. V dropped 1 base and J dropped 0 bases, with 13 bases sitting between them. Here the CDR3 reads CASSLGVALSSYNEQFF. In nucleotides, the CDR3 is TGTGCCAGCAGCTTAGGTGTAGCCCTAAGCTCCTACAATGAGCAGTTCTTC.

The chain is built from TRBV5-1 and TRBJ1-1; tentative D call: TRBD1 (5 bases). The CDR3 consists of 14 residues. Germline values: CDR1 SGHRS, CDR2 YFSETQ. V was clipped by 3 bases and J by 3 bases, with 12 bases between them. This CDR3 is CASSSLGGDTEAFF. For the CDR3, the DNA is TGCGCCAGCAGCTCCCTGGGAGGGGACACTGAAGCTTTCTTT.